The rows below give T cell receptor beta chains drawn from one sample of a study of radiation and T cells in renal cell carcinoma. The method was immunoSEQ multiplex PCR; TCRdb's version includes in-frame clones alone and lacks a portion of them. The sample holds approximately 100,000 clones, approximately 86% seen once. This material consisted of blood, taken from a patient whose treatment included radiotherapy and nephrectomy. The receptors shown here come from a man aged 50 to 60 with renal cell carcinoma. Both conserved end residues are part of each CDR3. D genes are given only for firm matches. Size tells how often a clone was seen (once, few, many) or the class of an expanded clone, and some rows leave it out.

clone size	D gene	V gene	J gene	CDR3 protein	CDR3 DNA
.	TRBD1	TRBV19	TRBJ1-1	CASSMDRGNTEAFF	TGTGCCAGTAGTATGGACAGGGGGAACACTGAAGCTTTCTTT
few	TRBD1	TRBV6-1	TRBJ2-1	CATGDRAGDEQFF	TGTGCCACCGGGGACAGGGCTGGGGATGAGCAGTTCTTC
.	TRBD2	TRBV7-9	TRBJ2-2	CASSTSSGGAPGELFF	TGTGCCAGCAGCACCTCTAGCGGGGGGGCACCCGGGGAGCTGTTTTTT
once	TRBD2	TRBV6-4	TRBJ2-1	CASSAVGGSNEQFF	TGTGCCAGCAGTGCGGTCGGGGGGTCCAATGAGCAGTTCTTC
.	.	TRBV28	TRBJ2-7	CASSPPWVNYEQYF	TGTGCCAGCAGTCCACCTTGGGTCAACTACGAGCAGTACTTC
.	TRBD2	TRBV4-3	TRBJ2-2	CASSQAGRAGELFF	TGCGCCAGCAGCCAAGCTGGGAGGGCCGGGGAGCTGTTTTTT
.	.	TRBV19	TRBJ2-7	CASSINPDAYEQYF	TGTGCCAGTAGTATTAACCCCGATGCCTACGAGCAGTACTTC
.	.	TRBV18	TRBJ1-1	CASSPSSSGNGAEAFF	TGTGCCAGCTCACCCTCGTCGTCCGGGAATGGGGCTGAAGCTTTCTTT
once	.	TRBV2	TRBJ2-5	CASGYQETQYF	TGTGCCAGCGGGTACCAAGAGACCCAGTACTTC
.	TRBD1	TRBV7-8	TRBJ2-7	CASSTPIRQGSYEQYF	TGTGCCAGCAGCACCCCCATTCGACAGGGGTCCTACGAGCAGTACTTC
once	.	TRBV6-5	TRBJ1-2	CATHSAQGSGYTF	TGTGCCACCCATTCGGCACAGGGCTCTGGCTACACCTTC
.	.	TRBV30	TRBJ2-7	CAWTDLSGYDSLGQYF	TGTGCCTGGACCGATCTTTCAGGGTACGATTCTTTAGGGCAGTACTTC
once	TRBD1	TRBV29-1	TRBJ1-2	CSVEGGQPNYGYTF	TGCAGCGTTGAAGGGGGACAGCCAAACTATGGCTACACCTTC
.	TRBD2	TRBV18	TRBJ2-1	CASSPTSGGFYNEQFF	TGTGCCAGCTCACCTACTAGCGGGGGATTCTACAATGAGCAGTTCTTC
.	.	TRBV15	TRBJ2-7	CATSSRFGQFPYEQYF	TGTGCCACCAGCAGCCGCTTTGGACAATTTCCCTACGAGCAGTACTTC
.	.	TRBV4-1	TRBJ2-1	CASSQGHGSLGQFF	TGCGCCAGCAGCCAAGGCCACGGGTCCCTGGGGCAGTTCTTC
.	TRBD2	TRBV9	TRBJ2-3	CASSVGSQAGGPTDTQYF	TGTGCCAGCAGCGTAGGTTCCCAAGCGGGAGGTCCCACAGATACGCAGTATTTT
.	TRBD1	TRBV10-3	TRBJ1-2	CAIGQGDGYTF	TGTGCCATCGGACAGGGAGATGGCTACACCTTC
once	.	TRBV5-1	TRBJ1-4	CASSLGGGTDEKLFF	TGCGCCAGCAGCTTGGGTGGGGGCACAGATGAAAAACTGTTTTTT
few	.	TRBV4-2	TRBJ1-1	CASGSTGNTEAFF	TGTGCCAGCGGTAGCACAGGGAACACTGAAGCTTTCTTT
.	TRBD2	TRBV7-2	TRBJ2-1	CAAGGTSGRVGEQFF	TGTGCCGCCGGGGGGACTAGCGGGAGAGTAGGTGAGCAGTTCTTC
few	.	TRBV5-1	TRBJ1-1	CASSADSMNTEAFF	TGCGCCAGCAGCGCGGACAGCATGAACACTGAAGCTTTCTTT
.	TRBD1	TRBV28	TRBJ2-7	CASSFSGRDRGYEQYF	TGTGCCAGCAGTTTCTCTGGGAGGGACAGGGGCTACGAGCAGTACTTC
.	.	TRBV27	TRBJ2-7	CASSPRHQTGYEQYF	TGTGCCAGCAGTCCCCGACATCAGACAGGATACGAGCAGTACTTC
few	.	TRBV4-1	TRBJ1-2	CASSRPDIYGYTF	TGCGCCAGCAGCCGACCCGACATCTATGGCTACACCTTC
.	.	TRBV15	TRBJ2-1	CATSSASRSSYNEQFF	TGTGCCACCAGCAGTGCTAGCCGAAGCTCCTACAATGAGCAGTTCTTC
once	TRBD2	TRBV9	TRBJ2-1	CASSPRLAGENEQFF	TGTGCCAGCAGTCCCCGACTAGCGGGGGAGAATGAGCAGTTCTTC
.	.	TRBV7-9	TRBJ2-2	CASSLSPPGSGELFF	TGTGCCAGCAGCTTAAGCCCCCCGGGCAGCGGGGAGCTGTTTTTT
.	.	TRBV7-9	TRBJ1-2	CASIPGTNPNYGYTF	TGTGCCAGCATCCCCGGGACAAACCCTAACTATGGCTACACCTTC
.	TRBD1	TRBV6-6	TRBJ2-7	CASSRQGQGGGEQYF	TGTGCCAGCAGCCGCCAAGGACAGGGTGGAGGCGAGCAGTACTTC
.	.	TRBV28	TRBJ2-6	CASTGGAGPRTNVLTF	TGTGCCAGCACCGGGGGCGCGGGACCCCGGACCAACGTCCTGACTTTC
.	.	TRBV30	TRBJ1-3	CAWMDLSSGNTIYF	TGTGCCTGGATGGACCTCAGCTCTGGAAACACCATATATTTT
.	.	TRBV30	TRBJ1-2	CAWSVDGSYGYTF	TGTGCCTGGAGTGTAGACGGTAGCTATGGCTACACCTTC
.	.	TRBV9	TRBJ1-5	CASSAGPERGNQPQHF	TGTGCCAGCAGCGCCGGACCGGAAAGGGGCAATCAGCCCCAGCATTTT
.	TRBD1	TRBV10-3	TRBJ1-4	CATSQGAKEKLFF	TGTGCCACTTCACAGGGGGCGAAGGAAAAACTGTTTTTT
once	.	TRBV10-1	TRBJ2-3	CASSEGGPVDTQYF	TGCGCCAGCAGTGAGGGGGGCCCTGTAGACACGCAGTATTTT
.	TRBD1	TRBV2	TRBJ1-5	CASRADRDQPQHF	TGTGCCAGCAGGGCTGACAGGGATCAGCCCCAGCATTTT
.	.	TRBV28	TRBJ1-2	CASSLGRGIGGYTF	TGTGCCAGCAGTTTAGGCCGGGGTATCGGTGGCTACACCTTC
.	TRBD1	TRBV29-1	TRBJ2-1	CSVERDRAYNEQFF	TGCAGCGTTGAAAGGGACAGGGCTTACAATGAGCAGTTCTTC
once	.	TRBV4-1	TRBJ2-1	CASSQDTVRWDNEQFF	TGCGCCAGCAGCCAAGATACAGTACGGTGGGACAATGAGCAGTTCTTC
.	.	TRBV4-3	TRBJ2-1	CASSQDMTTGEQFF	TGCGCCAGCAGCCAAGATATGACTACGGGTGAGCAGTTCTTC
.	TRBD2	TRBV10-3	TRBJ2-7	CAISGPRTSLGNEQYF	TGTGCCATCAGCGGCCCGCGGACTAGTCTGGGGAACGAGCAGTACTTC
.	TRBD2	TRBV9	TRBJ2-7	CASSTSGGFYEQYF	TGTGCCAGCAGCACTAGCGGGGGGTTCTACGAGCAGTACTTC
.	.	TRBV6-5	TRBJ1-5	CASSNTEQPQHF	TGTGCCAGCAGCAATACCGAGCAGCCCCAGCATTTT
.	.	TRBV5-1	TRBJ1-2	CASSLQEGANYGYTF	TGCGCCAGCAGCTTGCAAGAGGGGGCTAACTATGGCTACACCTTC
.	.	TRBV6-4	TRBJ2-2	CATLTGGNTGELFF	TGTGCCACCTTAACGGGTGGGAACACCGGGGAGCTGTTTTTT
.	.	TRBV7-9	TRBJ1-6	CASSVLGSGDSPLHF	TGTGCCAGCAGCGTCCTCGGTTCGGGGGATTCACCCCTCCACTTT
.	TRBD1	TRBV7-9	TRBJ1-2	CASSFSGGERGYTF	TGTGCCAGCAGCTTTTCAGGGGGCGAGCGTGGCTACACCTTC
.	TRBD1	TRBV19	TRBJ1-5	CASSIAPGQYSNQPQHF	TGTGCCAGTAGTATAGCCCCGGGACAGTATAGCAATCAGCCCCAGCATTTT
once	TRBD2	TRBV30	TRBJ2-7	CAWRSGGLSSYEQYF	TGTGCCTGGAGGAGCGGGGGCCTGAGCTCCTACGAGCAGTACTTC
once	.	TRBV7-6	TRBJ1-1	CASGPGVNTEAFF	TGTGCCAGCGGTCCAGGGGTAAACACTGAAGCTTTCTTT
.	.	TRBV19	TRBJ1-3	CASSPVGNTIYF	TGTGCCAGTAGTCCTGTAGGGAACACCATATATTTT
.	TRBD2	TRBV5-4	TRBJ2-1	CASSPSSSGGAIEQFF	TGTGCCAGCAGCCCTAGTAGTAGCGGGGGGGCCATTGAGCAGTTCTTC
.	.	TRBV7-8	TRBJ1-1	CASTLIGGDGTEAFF	TGTGCCAGCACCCTTATAGGGGGGGATGGCACTGAAGCTTTCTTT
.	.	TRBV5-1	TRBJ1-1	CASSLDLNTEAFF	TGCGCCAGCAGCTTGGATCTGAACACTGAAGCTTTCTTT
.	.	TRBV7-9	TRBJ2-1	CASSLGVNNEQFF	TGTGCCAGCAGCTTAGGGGTCAACAATGAGCAGTTCTTC
.	TRBD2	TRBV5-1	TRBJ2-1	CASSRSGLDYNEQFF	TGCGCCAGCAGCCGATCCGGACTAGACTACAATGAGCAGTTCTTC
.	TRBD2	TRBV7-2	TRBJ2-5	CASSEKGLDETQYF	TGTGCCAGCAGCGAAAAGGGACTAGATGAGACCCAGTACTTC
.	.	TRBV6-5	TRBJ1-2	CASSYGGGYGYTF	TGTGCCAGCAGTTACGGGGGGGGTTATGGCTACACCTTC
.	.	TRBV5-1	TRBJ2-1	CASSLSGPDNEQFF	TGCGCCAGCAGCTTGTCCGGGCCGGACAATGAGCAGTTCTTC